This T cell receptor beta chain was identified during a study of blood T cells in healthy people across ages. Whole-study results and caveats: Per million T cells, TCR beta diversity dropped roughly linearly as age increased. Whereas aged donors had fewer naive CD4+ cells, long-lived donors had more of them and higher diversity.

V lost 4 bases and J 6 bases, leaving 9 bases between the germline ends. Germline CDR1 is SNHLY and CDR2 is FYNNEI. The CDR3 length is 12 residues. The use of a sample-barcoded 5' primer and a J-beta primer mix characterized a second PCR of roughly 6 to 11 cycles. Researchers report that a template-switch adaptor with 12 random nucleotides tagged each cDNA molecule. TCRdb passed the 5' RACE reads through MiXCR, listing each CDR3 protein once. The sample consists of about 1.7 million distinct CDR3 sequences, 28% of them appearing once. With respect to this clonotype: Its target is not known.

This chain uses TRBV2 with TRBJ1-2; D gene unclear. This sequence was found in a woman under 40 in good health. The sample consisted of blood. CDR3 in amino acids: CASSAALDGYTF. DNA for the CDR3: TGTGCCAGCAGTGCAGCGCTGGATGGCTACACCTTC.